The 18 T cell receptor beta chains presented below share a single source sample, sequenced in a study of T cell responses to AZD1222 COVID-19 vaccine. The data were produced by immunoSEQ multiplex PCR, yet TCRdb's version contains in-frame clones alone and is incomplete. The top ten clones hold around 2.1% of a sample with 150,000 or so clones, around 88% of them seen once. The source material was peripheral blood, sampled on day 0 of AZD1222 vaccination. The receptors originated from an adult in good health.

The chain uses TRBV5-1 and TRBJ1-5; TRBD1 might be the D (5 bases). The length of the CDR3 is 15 residues. V lost 5 bases and J lost 0, with 12 bases in between. Germline V gives CDR1 SGHRS, CDR2 YFSETQ. The CDR3 is CASRSGPYSNQPQHF. The CDR3 DNA is TGCGCCAGCAGGTCAGGGCCTTATAGCAATCAGCCCCAGCATTTT.

J is TRBJ2-2 and V is TRBV7-2; 8 nucleotides line up with TRBD1. Losses at the gene ends were 5 bases for V and 7 bases for J; bases not matched to a gene: 9. Germline values: CDR1 SGHTA, CDR2 FQGNSA. CDR3 length equals 15 residues. As DNA, the CDR3 is TGTGCCAGCAGCCCCCGACAGGGGCGCAACGGGGAGCTGTTTTTT. This translates into CASSPRQGRNGELFF. Complete variable domain (other parts from reference TRBV7-2 and TRBJ2-2): GAGVSQSPSNKVTEKGKDVELRCDPISGHTALYWYRQSLGQGLEFLIYFQGNSAPDKSGLPSDRFSAERTGGSVSTLTIQRTQQEDSAVYLCASSPRQGRNGELFFGEGSRLTVL.

For this clone: Other DNA sequences in the same sample also yield this CDR3. CDR3 bases: TGTGCCACCAGGAGGGGGGATGAAGCTTTCTTT. As protein: CATRRGDEAFF. The chain couples TRBV24-1 to TRBJ1-1, with D perhaps matching TRBD1 (6 bases). Trimming stripped 7 bases from V and 7 bases from J, with 9 bases between. From germline, CDR1 is KGHDR and CDR2 SFDVKD. CDR3 length equals 11 residues.

This sequence joins TRBV9 and TRBJ2-7; 10 nucleotides agree with TRBD1. After removal of 0 bases from V and 2 bases from J, the junction contained 2 bases not matched to a gene. This CDR3 contains 15 residues. The germline V gene has CDR1 SGDLS and CDR2 YYNGEE. The CDR3 loop is CASSVAGQGPYEQYF. CDR3 bases: TGTGCCAGCAGCGTAGCGGGACAGGGGCCCTACGAGCAGTACTTC.

This chain's CDR3 is CASSPGGRGRQETQYF. The CDR3 nucleotides read TGTGCCAGCAGCCCTGGAGGCAGGGGGAGGCAAGAGACCCAGTACTTC. This chain joins TRBV7-3 and TRBJ2-5, with D possibly being TRBD1 (7 bases). Germline CDR1 and CDR2: SGHTA and FQGTGA. Trimming took 5 bases from V and 2 from J, leaving 18 bases between them. This CDR3 is built from 16 residues.

This clone was seen a handful of times. J is TRBJ1-2 and V is TRBV6-2 or TRBV6-3; D gene ambiguous. The germline V gene has CDR1 MNHEY and CDR2 SVGEGT. V dropped 5 bases and J dropped 4 bases, with 8 bases sitting between them. This CDR3 contains 12 residues. The CDR3: CASSRDFYGYTF. The CDR3 nucleotides read TGTGCCAGCAGTAGGGATTTCTATGGCTACACCTTC.

The chain carries TRBV6-2 or TRBV6-3 and TRBJ1-2, with D possibly matching TRBD1 (5 bases). Germline V gives CDR1 MNHEY, CDR2 SVGEGT. Trimming pared 4 bases from V and 7 bases from J, leaving 19 bases between. The CDR3 is 15 residues long. CDR3 bases: TGTGCCAGCAGTTCTAGTTCTAGGAGGGGAGGTGGCTACACCTTC. This gives the protein CASSSSSRRGGGYTF.

This clone was detected once. The chain is built from TRBV6-5 and TRBJ2-7; 7 bases are shared with TRBD1. V gave up 3 bases and J gave up 0 bases; unmatched junction bases: 5. Germline values: CDR1 MNHEY, CDR2 SVGAGI. CDR3 length: 15 residues. The CDR3 sequence is CASSYGPGGSYEQYF. Here the CDR3 DNA reads TGTGCCAGCAGTTATGGGCCAGGGGGCTCCTACGAGCAGTACTTC.

The chain links TRBV2 to TRBJ2-1; the match to TRBD2 covers 10 bases. The V gene end was trimmed by 4 bases and the J gene end by 7 bases; junction bases not matched to a gene: 10. Per germline, CDR1 SNHLY and CDR2 FYNNEI. CDR3 length equals 16 residues. The CDR3 bases are TGTGCCAGCAGTGGTGGGTCTAGCGGGAGATTGAATGAGCAGTTCTTC. Translated: CASSGGSSGRLNEQFF.

The rearrangement joins TRBV29-1 to TRBJ2-2; D may be TRBD2 (6 bases). Per the germline V gene, CDR1 is SQVTM and CDR2 is ANQGSEA. V gave up 3 bases and J gave up 2 bases, with 7 bases separating them. The CDR3 runs 13 residues. The CDR3 nucleotides read TGCAGCGTTGATACTAGCAACACCGGGGAGCTGTTTTTT. Protein: CSVDTSNTGELFF.

The chain carries TRBV30 and TRBJ1-1; D might be TRBD1 (6 bases). CDR1 is GTSNPN, CDR2 SVGIG, per germline (reference sequence). CDR3 length: 14 amino acids. Trimming stripped 5 bases from V and 8 bases from J, with 21 bases between. The CDR3 region is CAWGSFQDRKEAFF. The DNA for the CDR3 is TGTGCCTGGGGGTCTTTTCAGGACAGAAAAGAAGCTTTCTTT.

The V call is TRBV7-9, the J call TRBJ2-7; D is unresolved. V dropped 3 bases and J dropped 1 base, with 10 bases sitting between them. CDR1 is SEHNR, CDR2 FQNEAQ, per germline (reference sequence). The CDR3 length is 14 residues. The CDR3 protein is CASSFLRDSYEQYF. CDR3 nucleotide sequence: TGTGCCAGCAGCTTTTTAAGGGATTCCTACGAGCAGTACTTC.

As regards this clone: The identical CDR3 is also encoded by other nucleotide sequences in the sample. The rearrangement joins TRBV5-1 to TRBJ1-5; TRBD1 is a possible D gene (6 bases). Deletions cut 0 bases from V and 0 bases from J, with 7 bases between. The CDR3 length is 15 residues. Germline CDR1 and CDR2: SGHRS and YFSETQ. Here the CDR3 DNA reads TGCGCCAGCAGCTTGGCAGGGGTTAGCAATCAGCCCCAGCATTTT. This translates into CASSLAGVSNQPQHF. Drawing the rest from reference TRBV5-1 and TRBJ1-5, the complete variable domain is KAGVTQTPRYLIKTRGQQVTLSCSPISGHRSVSWYQQTPGQGLQFLFEYFSETQRNKGNFPGRFSGRQFSNSRSEMNVSTLELGDSALYLCASSLAGVSNQPQHFGDGTRLSIL.

The chain recombines TRBV5-1 with TRBJ2-5; D is uncertain. The CDR3 sequence is 14 residues long. In germline, CDR1 is SGHRS, CDR2 YFSETQ. Trimming took off 2 bases at V and 3 bases at J, with 11 bases between the two ends. Written as DNA, the CDR3 is TGCGCCAGCAGCTTCCGACTTTGGGAAGAGACCCAGTACTTC. This encodes CASSFRLWEETQYF.

The V call is TRBV5-1, the J call TRBJ2-5; D is perhaps TRBD1 (6 bases). This CDR3 spans 15 amino acids. Germline V gene data show CDR1 as SGHRS and CDR2 as YFSETQ. V dropped 0 bases and J dropped 3 bases, with 12 bases sitting between them. The CDR3 nucleotides read TGCGCCAGCAGCTTGGCCACCAGGGGAGAAGAGACCCAGTACTTC. This sequence encodes CASSLATRGEETQYF.

The rearrangement links TRBV4-3 to TRBJ2-5, with D unresolved. The CDR3 sequence is 13 residues long. Germline loops: CDR1 LGHNA, CDR2 YSLEER. V dropped 0 bases and J dropped 0 bases, with 2 bases sitting between them. CDR3 in amino acids: CASSQENQETQYF. As DNA, the CDR3 is TGCGCCAGCAGCCAAGAAAACCAAGAGACCCAGTACTTC.

The rearrangement links TRBV14 to TRBJ1-1; D possibly corresponds to TRBD1 (5 bases). Between the trimmed V and J ends, which lost 1 base and 4 bases, there was a span of 10 bases. This CDR3 is built from 14 residues. The germline V gene has CDR1 SGHDN and CDR2 FVKESK. The DNA of the CDR3 is TGTGCCAGCAGCCAAGTTTCGGGGCGCACTGAAGCTTTCTTT. Its translation: CASSQVSGRTEAFF. Drawing the rest from reference TRBV14 and TRBJ1-1, the complete variable domain is EAGVTQFPSHSVIEKGQTVTLRCDPISGHDNLYWYRRVMGKEIKFLLHFVKESKQDESGMPNNRFLAERTGGTYSTLKVQPAELEDSGVYFCASSQVSGRTEAFFGQGTRLTVV.

The chain carries TRBV5-1 and TRBJ2-2; TRBD1 agrees at 8 bases. Germline CDR1 and CDR2: SGHRS and YFSETQ. The CDR3 extends over 14 amino acids. Unmatched junction bases numbered 4, after V lost 6 bases and J lost 3 bases. The DNA of the CDR3 is TGCGCCAGCAAGACAGGGGCGGACACCGGGGAGCTGTTTTTT. This gives the protein CASKTGADTGELFF.